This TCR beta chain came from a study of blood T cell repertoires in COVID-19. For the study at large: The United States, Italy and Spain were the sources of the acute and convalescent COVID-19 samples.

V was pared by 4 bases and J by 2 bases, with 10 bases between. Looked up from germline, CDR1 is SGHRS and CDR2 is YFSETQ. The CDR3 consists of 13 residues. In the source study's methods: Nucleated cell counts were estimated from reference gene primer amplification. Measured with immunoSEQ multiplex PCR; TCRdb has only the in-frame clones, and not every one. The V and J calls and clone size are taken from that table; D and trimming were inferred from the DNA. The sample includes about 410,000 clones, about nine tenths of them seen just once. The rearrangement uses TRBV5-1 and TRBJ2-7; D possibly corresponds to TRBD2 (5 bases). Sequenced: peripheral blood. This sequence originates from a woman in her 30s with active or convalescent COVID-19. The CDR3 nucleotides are TGCGCCAGCAGCCCCGACGGGACCTACGAGCAGTACTTC. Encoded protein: CASSPDGTYEQYF.